This TCR beta chain was recorded in a study of glioma-infiltrating T cells. About this clonotype: The final CDR3 position lacks the conserved phenylalanine or tryptophan, pointing to a likely read error.

Amplification of TCR alpha and beta CDR3 regions from RNA used iRepertoire nested multiplex PCR. Input was roughly 85-450 ng of tissue mRNA or PBMC total RNA. TCRdb re-analysed the multiplex PCR reads in MiXCR, keeping a single row per CDR3 protein. The sample lists approximately 190,000 distinct CDR3 sequences, over 25% occurring once. V dropped 9 bases and J dropped 5; count of bases not matched to a gene: 5. This CDR3 is built from 12 residues. Input material: glioma tissue, nonneoplastic brain tissue, or PBMCs (not recorded which). The chain carries TRBV12-3 or TRBV12-4 and TRBJ2-5, with 8 bases aligning to TRBD2. The sequence was collected from a human donor with low-grade glioma or glioblastoma, undergoing nonglioma brain surgery, or in good health (not recorded which). CDR3 region: CASSGGGETQYL. The CDR3 DNA follows: TGTGCCAGTTCGGGGGGGGGTGAGACCCAGTACTTA.